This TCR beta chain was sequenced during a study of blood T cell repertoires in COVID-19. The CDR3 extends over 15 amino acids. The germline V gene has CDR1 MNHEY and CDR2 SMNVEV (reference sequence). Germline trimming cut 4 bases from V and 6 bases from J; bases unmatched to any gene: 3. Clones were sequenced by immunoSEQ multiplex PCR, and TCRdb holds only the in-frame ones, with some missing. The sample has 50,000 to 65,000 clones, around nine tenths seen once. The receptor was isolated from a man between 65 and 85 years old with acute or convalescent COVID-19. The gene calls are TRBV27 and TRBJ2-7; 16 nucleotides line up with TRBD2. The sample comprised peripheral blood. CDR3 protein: CASSYGTSGGGEQYF. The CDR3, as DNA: TGTGCCAGCAGTTACGGGACTAGCGGGGGGGGCGAGCAGTACTTC.